This TCR beta chain appears in the sequencing data of a study of CD8+ T cells in alopecia areata. Looking at the study overall: Skin from approximately 6-12-month-old C3H/HeJ graft donors with spontaneous alopecia went to approximately 6-10-week-old female C3H/HeJ mice.

Sequencing relied on a cDNA template that was reverse transcribed from extracted RNA. The method was immunoSEQ multiplex PCR; TCRdb's version includes in-frame clones alone and lacks a portion of them. This sample carries 90,000 to 130,000 clones and no singletons, and about 19% goes to the top ten. As regards this clone: Gene names follow the mouse nomenclature. The DNA ends 4 residues before the CDR3 does, and the rest of the CDR3 is filled in from the germline J gene. This same CDR3 is encoded by further DNA sequences in the sample.

The CDR3 loop spans 15 amino acids. Germline V lookup: CDR1 FNHDT, CDR2 SITEND (reference sequence). This receptor was obtained from a C3H/HeJ mouse with alopecia areata. This strain has MHC haplotype H2-k. Sequencing used lesional skin. This rearrangement joins TRBV19 to TRBJ2-7; 12 nucleotides agree with TRBD2. The CDR3 sequence: CASSIPGLGGYEQYF. The covered CDR3 bases are TGTGCCAGCAGTATACCCGGACTGGGGGGGTAT.